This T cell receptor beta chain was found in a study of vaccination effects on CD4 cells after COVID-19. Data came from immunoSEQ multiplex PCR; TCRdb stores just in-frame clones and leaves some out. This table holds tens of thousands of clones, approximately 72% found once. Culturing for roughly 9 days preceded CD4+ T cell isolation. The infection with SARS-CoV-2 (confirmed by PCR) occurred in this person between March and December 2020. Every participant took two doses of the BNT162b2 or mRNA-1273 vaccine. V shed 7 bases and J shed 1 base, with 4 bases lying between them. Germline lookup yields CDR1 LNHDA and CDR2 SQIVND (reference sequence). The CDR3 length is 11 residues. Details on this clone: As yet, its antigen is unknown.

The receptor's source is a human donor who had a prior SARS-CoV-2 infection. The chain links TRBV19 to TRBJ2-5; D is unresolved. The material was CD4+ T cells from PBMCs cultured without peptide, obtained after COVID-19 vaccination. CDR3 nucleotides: TGTGCCAGTACCTTCCAAGAGACCCAGTACTTC. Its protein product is CASTFQETQYF.